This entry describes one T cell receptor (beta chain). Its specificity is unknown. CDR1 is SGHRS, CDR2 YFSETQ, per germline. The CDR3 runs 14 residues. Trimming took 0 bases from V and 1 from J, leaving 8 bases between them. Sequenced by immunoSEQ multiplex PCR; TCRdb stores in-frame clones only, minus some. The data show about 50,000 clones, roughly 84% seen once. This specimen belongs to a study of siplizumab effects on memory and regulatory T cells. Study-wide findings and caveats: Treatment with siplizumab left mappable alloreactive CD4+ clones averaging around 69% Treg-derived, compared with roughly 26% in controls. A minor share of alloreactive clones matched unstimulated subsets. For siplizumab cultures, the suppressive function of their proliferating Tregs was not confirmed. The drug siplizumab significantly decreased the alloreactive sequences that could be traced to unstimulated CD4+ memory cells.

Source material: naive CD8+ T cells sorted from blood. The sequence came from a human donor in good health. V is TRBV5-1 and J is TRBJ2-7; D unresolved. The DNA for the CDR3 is TGCGCCAGCAGCTTGGCCGTGATATCCTACGAGCAGTACTTC. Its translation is CASSLAVISYEQYF.